This T cell receptor (beta chain) is from a study of blood T cell repertoires in COVID-19. Study-wide context: COVID-19 samples from acute and convalescent phases originated in the United States, Italy and Spain. From T cells, B-cell-depleted T cells, or PBMCs came the material, which was cDNA or gDNA.

In the authors' workflow: Reference gene primer amplification yielded estimated nucleated cell counts. Libraries were prepared by immunoSEQ multiplex PCR; TCRdb keeps only in-frame clonotypes and omits some of them. D and trimming come from the DNA, and the V and J calls and clone size come from that table. The repertoire holds 60,000 to 70,000 clones, around 85% seen once, with roughly 25% in the top ten. The length of the CDR3 is 13 residues. V was cut by 8 bases and J by 10 bases, with 15 bases left in between. CDR1 PRHDT and CDR2 FYEKMQ come from the germline V gene (reference sequence). The rearrangement links TRBV13 to TRBJ1-6; tentative D call: TRBD1 (6 bases). The sequencing sample was made of peripheral blood. This sequence originates from a man in his fifties or sixties with acute or convalescent COVID-19. The CDR3 DNA follows: TGTGCCAGCGCACAGGGACGAGACTCACCCCTCCACTTT. It codes for CASAQGRDSPLHF.